Described below is a single T cell receptor beta chain sequence and its context. The target antigen is unknown. This sample was included in a study of PD-1 blockade in classical Hodgkin lymphoma. Some clones are missing from TCRdb's copy, which holds only in-frame ones; the method was immunoSEQ multiplex PCR. Of fewer than 8,000 clones listed, nearly 80% are singletons. After autologous stem cell transplantation all patients relapsed, and prior brentuximab vedotin exposure differed between cohorts. Magnetic negative selection was used to purify CD4+ T cells from thawed PBMCs. V was cut by 4 bases and J by 8 bases, with 8 bases left in between. Per the germline V gene, CDR1 is LGHNA and CDR2 is YNFKEQ. The CDR3 runs 12 residues. Study results and limitations: The diversity seen at baseline in complete responders resembled that of newly diagnosed patients. Differences between repertoires have undefined causes, possibly disease activity or prior therapy.

The receptor was derived from a human donor with classical Hodgkin lymphoma. The input for sequencing was CD4+ T cells from blood, taken at baseline. V and J are TRBV4-2 and TRBJ1-4; D uncertain. The CDR3 here is CASSPLREKLFF. CDR3 sequence (DNA): TGTGCCAGCAGCCCCCTACGGGAAAAACTGTTTTTT.